Listed below are T cell receptor beta chains from one sample, sequenced in a study of T cells in Graves' hyperthyroidism and ophthalmopathy. TCRdb reanalysed the multiplex PCR reads using MiXCR and keeps one entry per CDR3 protein. The sample consists of 350,000 to 400,000 distinct CDR3 sequences, over 15% of them appearing once. Material: blood. Receptor source: a woman aged 18-29 years with Graves' hyperthyroidism. Both conserved end residues are part of each CDR3. Each record gives: V gene, D gene, clone size, J gene, CDR3 DNA, CDR3 protein. D genes are given only for firm matches. Clone size, where shown, is once, few, many, or a class for clones that have expanded.

TRBV6-1,TRBD2,many,TRBJ2-7,TGTGCCAGCAGCTTGAGGCCGGGGGGTACCTACGAGCAGTACTTC,CASSLRPGGTYEQYF
TRBV5-1,TRBD1,NA,TRBJ1-2,TGCGCCAGCAGCATCGGAATGGGACCGTCCCGGGACAGGGGTCGCGCCTTC,CASSIGMGPSRDRGRAF
TRBV10-3,TRBD1,NA,TRBJ1-2,TGTGCCATCAGTGCCGGGACAGCGAACTATGGCTACACCTTC,CAISAGTANYGYTF
TRBV6-4,TRBD2,NA,TRBJ2-5,TGTGCCAGCAGCACTAGCGGGGGGGACGGACGGACCCAGTACTTC,CASSTSGGDGRTQYF
TRBV28,TRBD1,many,TRBJ2-7,TGTGCCAGCAGTTTAGAGACAGGGGAGAACTACGAGCAGTACTTC,CASSLETGENYEQYF
TRBV20-1,TRBD2,many,TRBJ2-7,TGCAGTGCTGGAAGGACTAGCGGATTCTCCTACGAGCAGTACTTC,CSAGRTSGFSYEQYF
TRBV20-1,TRBD2,many,TRBJ2-5,TGCAGTGCTACGGGACTAGCGGGGGCAGCGGAAGAGACCCAGTACTTC,CSATGLAGAAEETQYF
TRBV6-1,NA,NA,TRBJ2-7,TGTGCCAGCAGTGAACTGGGAGGCAGATACAGCTCCTACGAGCAGTACTTC,CASSELGGRYSSYEQYF
TRBV6-1,NA,once,TRBJ2-2,TGTGGCGGCCGTGAATGGGTGGAGGGGGGCACCGGGGAGCTGTTTTTT,CGGREWVEGGTGELFF
TRBV12-5,NA,many,TRBJ1-5,TGTGCTAGTGGTTCCCCGACGGCTTTCAATCAGCCCCAGCATTTT,CASGSPTAFNQPQHF
TRBV7-2,NA,many,TRBJ2-5,TGTGCCAGCAGCGCTTCCCCCGAGACCCAGTACTTC,CASSASPETQYF
TRBV6-1,NA,NA,TRBJ1-3,TGTGCCAGCAGTCTTTACACCATATATTTT,CASSLYTIYF
TRBV27,NA,NA,TRBJ1-5,TGTGCCAGCAGTTTATCAGGGAGGTTGGGTCAGCCCCAGCATTTT,CASSLSGRLGQPQHF
TRBV7-3,TRBD2,many,TRBJ2-7,TGTGCCAGCAGCCCTCAAGTGAGGGGTAGCGGGCGGTACGAGCAGTACTTC,CASSPQVRGSGRYEQYF
TRBV7-2,NA,NA,TRBJ2-7,TGTGCCAGCAGCTCCGGGGCCAAGACCTACGAGCAGTACTTC,CASSSGAKTYEQYF
TRBV6-5,NA,NA,TRBJ1-2,TGTGCCAGCAGTTACTCAGGGGCCAGAACGGGTGGCTACACCTTC,CASSYSGARTGGYTF
TRBV5-1,NA,many,TRBJ1-1,TGCGCCAGCAGCTTGGATTGGGGCGTCGCTGAAGCTTTCTTT,CASSLDWGVAEAFF
TRBV6-5,NA,many,TRBJ1-5,TGTGCCAGCAGCCGAGTCGGGGCTGGCAATCAGCCCCAGCATTTT,CASSRVGAGNQPQHF
TRBV30,NA,few,TRBJ2-2,TGTGCCTCGTCGGACTCCCCGAACACCGGGGAGCTGTTTTTT,CASSDSPNTGELFF
TRBV6-1,TRBD1,NA,TRBJ2-7,TGTGCCAGCAGTCGTGGACAGGGGACTGCCTACGAGCAGTACTTC,CASSRGQGTAYEQYF
TRBV6-1,TRBD1,NA,TRBJ1-2,TGTGCCACCTCGGACAGGGGCTATGGCTACACCTTC,CATSDRGYGYTF
TRBV10-3,TRBD1,NA,TRBJ1-1,TGTGCCATCACCGGACAGGGGCCCACTGAAGCTTTCTTT,CAITGQGPTEAFF
TRBV28,TRBD1,many,TRBJ1-6,TGTGCCAGCAGATTCCGGACAGGCAATAATAATTCACCCCTCCACTTT,CASRFRTGNNNSPLHF
TRBV20-1,TRBD2,many,TRBJ2-3,TGCAGTGCTAGGGGCCCCTACGGACTAGTCCGAGGAGATACGCAGTATTTT,CSARGPYGLVRGDTQYF
TRBV19,NA,many,TRBJ2-7,TGTGCCAGTAGTCCTACGGACAGCGAGTCCTACGAGCAGTACTTC,CASSPTDSESYEQYF
TRBV10-3,NA,NA,TRBJ2-7,TGTGCCATCAGTGAGGGGGTCCCAGCCTACGATCAGTACTTC,CAISEGVPAYDQYF
TRBV2,NA,many,TRBJ2-5,TGTGCCAGCAGTGAAGTGGGGGCAGGGCCTAGACAAGAGACCCAGTACTTC,CASSEVGAGPRQETQYF
TRBV12-3/TRBV12-4,TRBD2,NA,TRBJ2-7,TGTGCCAGCAGGTCTAGCGGGAGTTACGAGCAGTACTTC,CASRSSGSYEQYF
TRBV6-5,NA,many,TRBJ1-2,TGTGCCAGCAGTTACCGGGATTCCGTCGGCTACACCTTC,CASSYRDSVGYTF
TRBV6-2/TRBV6-3,NA,many,TRBJ1-5,TGTGCCAGCAGCCCCCTTCGGGGTAGCAATCAGCCCCAGCATTTT,CASSPLRGSNQPQHF
TRBV6-5,TRBD1,many,TRBJ1-6,TGTGCCAGCAGTTACCGGACAGGGGGCAAGTATTCACCCCTCCACTTT,CASSYRTGGKYSPLHF
TRBV9,TRBD2,NA,TRBJ2-7,TGTGCCAGCAGCCCTAGCGGGAGACCTCCCTACGAGCAGTACTTC,CASSPSGRPPYEQYF
TRBV6-4,NA,NA,TRBJ2-5,TGTGCCAGCAGCCAGTATCATCAAGAGACCCAGTACTTC,CASSQYHQETQYF
TRBV27,NA,NA,TRBJ2-2,TGTGCCAGCAGTTTACGGCTGAACACCGGGGAGCTGTTTTTT,CASSLRLNTGELFF
TRBV29-1,TRBD1,many,TRBJ2-2,TGCAGCGTTGAAACCGCAGGGGGCGTTTCAATCAACGGGGAGCTGTTTTTT,CSVETAGGVSINGELFF
TRBV6-1,NA,many,TRBJ1-1,TGTGCCAGCAGTGAAGTAGACCGGCCCACTGAAGCTTTCTTT,CASSEVDRPTEAFF
TRBV6-1,NA,many,TRBJ1-1,TGTGCCAGCAGTGCCCTCGTCGACACTGAAGCTTTCTTT,CASSALVDTEAFF
TRBV7-9,NA,many,TRBJ2-2,TGTGCCAGCAGCTTAGCGGGAGAGACAACCGGGGAGCTGTTTTTT,CASSLAGETTGELFF
TRBV30,TRBD1,many,TRBJ1-1,TGTGCCTGGAGTGGTCGGGACAGGATGAACACTGAAGCTTTCTTT,CAWSGRDRMNTEAFF
TRBV14,NA,many,TRBJ1-1,TGTGCCAGCGGGGCTACAGGGAGCACTGAAGCTTTCTTT,CASGATGSTEAFF